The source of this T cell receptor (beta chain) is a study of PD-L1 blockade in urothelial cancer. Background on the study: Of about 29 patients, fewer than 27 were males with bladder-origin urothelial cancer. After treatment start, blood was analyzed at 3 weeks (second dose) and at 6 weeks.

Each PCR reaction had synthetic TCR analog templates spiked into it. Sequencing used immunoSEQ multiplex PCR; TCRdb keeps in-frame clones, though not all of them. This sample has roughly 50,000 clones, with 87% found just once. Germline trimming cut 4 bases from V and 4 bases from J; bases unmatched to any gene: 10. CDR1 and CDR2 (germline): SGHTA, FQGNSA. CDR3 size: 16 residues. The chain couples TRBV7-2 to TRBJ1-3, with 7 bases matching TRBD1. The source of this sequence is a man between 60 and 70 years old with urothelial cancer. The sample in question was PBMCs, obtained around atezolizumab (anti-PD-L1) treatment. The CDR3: CASSSGFTGAGNTIYF. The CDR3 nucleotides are TGTGCCAGCAGCTCCGGGTTTACAGGGGCCGGAAACACCATATATTTT.